This TCR beta chain is drawn from a study of T-cell reconstitution after alpha-beta-depleted transplantation in children. Findings of the study overall: At around two months after transplant, the alpha-beta T cells were reportedly derived from several hundred expanded clones that came from non-depleted graft cells.

For TCRbeta, the library was prepared with unique molecular identifiers. TCRdb re-called the PCR reads through MiXCR, storing one row per CDR3 protein. The sample holds 300,000 to 400,000 distinct CDR3 sequences, roughly 21% seen once. The CDR3 runs to 15 residues. The trim removed 7 bases at V and 5 bases at J, leaving 11 bases unmatched. Germline V gene data show CDR1 as SSHAT and CDR2 as FNYEAQ (reference sequence). This clonotype showed up just a few times. Its antigen is undetermined. The specimen comprised PBMCs, mostly from graft donor cells, sampled 180 days after TCRalphabeta/CD19-depleted stem cell transplant. The rearrangement joins TRBV7-7 to TRBJ2-7; TRBD2 matches 10 bases. The TCR comes from a male patient aged 10-17 years who had a stem cell transplant for acute lymphoblastic leukemia, so the T cells may come from the graft donor. CDR3 region: CASTRTSGALNEQYF. CDR3 sequence (DNA): TGTGCCAGCACCAGAACTAGCGGGGCTCTGAACGAGCAGTACTTC.